This T cell receptor beta chain comes out of a study of T cell responses to AZD1222 COVID-19 vaccine. The study, taken as a whole, reports: Dominant CD4 TCR responses targeted spike regions 160-218 and 743-854. Spike-specific TCR breadth rose after two AZD1222 doses, and depth rose as well. The donors showed a predominance of white British ancestry and of females, with possible underestimation of clonal diversity. Variant regions that are unmutated are reportedly the target of nearly half of spike-specific TCRs.

Profiled with immunoSEQ multiplex PCR; TCRdb holds only in-frame clones, not every one. Of fewer than 75,000 clones in the sample, about 85% were seen once. Comments on this clone: The antigen is undetermined.

The CDR3 runs 16 residues. Germline values: CDR1 MNHEY, CDR2 SMNVEV (reference sequence). Trimming stripped 1 base from V and 9 bases from J, with 16 bases between. The specimen was peripheral blood, collected on day 0 of AZD1222 vaccination. The TCR was taken from an adult in good health. The chain recombines TRBV27 with TRBJ1-6, with unresolved D. CDR3 protein: CASSLYGELGTSPLHF. The CDR3 DNA sequence: TGTGCCAGCAGTTTATATGGAGAGTTGGGAACTTCACCCCTCCACTTT.